The 22 T cell receptor beta chains presented below share a single source sample, sequenced in a study of blood T cell repertoires in COVID-19. Sequenced by immunoSEQ multiplex PCR; TCRdb stores in-frame clones only, minus some. Among approximately 25,000 clones, about 90% were seen once, and the ten largest hold more than 25%. Sequencing was done on a sample of peripheral blood. These receptors all come from a man aged 70-80 years with active COVID-19.

This clone showed up just once. This chain links TRBV10-1 with TRBJ1-6, with D possibly TRBD1 on 6 matching bases. CDR1 and CDR2 from the germline V gene are WNHNN and SYGVQD (reference sequence). This CDR3 has 14 residues. V was cut by 7 bases and J by 9 bases, with 16 bases left in between. CDR3 protein: CASINRVGCSPLHF. DNA for the CDR3: TGCGCCAGCATTAACAGGGTTGGGTGTTCACCCCTCCACTTT.

This clone appeared a single time. The J gene is TRBJ2-3, the V gene TRBV27, with D possibly TRBD2 on 5 matching bases. This CDR3 has 15 amino acids. The V gene lost 2 bases and the J gene lost 0 bases, with 9 bases spanning the gap. Germline V gives CDR1 MNHEY, CDR2 SMNVEV (reference sequence). CDR3 sequence reads: CASSLQRISTDTQYF. The CDR3 DNA sequence: TGTGCCAGCAGTTTACAGCGGATCAGCACAGATACGCAGTATTTT.

The chain is built from TRBV4-1 and TRBJ2-5, with 7 bases identical to TRBD2. V gave up 3 bases and J gave up 5 bases; unmatched junction bases: 9. The germline gives CDR1 MGHRA, CDR2 YSYEKL. CDR3 size: 15 residues. The CDR3, as DNA: TGCGCCAGCAGCCATGTCGCTGGGGGGGGTGAGACCCAGTACTTC. Amino acid sequence: CASSHVAGGGETQYF.

V usage is TRBV30 and J usage is TRBJ2-2, with TRBD1 identical over 12 bases. The CDR3 length is 17 residues. Germline V gene data show CDR1 as GTSNPN and CDR2 as SVGIG (reference sequence). V was clipped by 4 bases and J by 9 bases; unmatched bases: 15. CDR3 sequence reads: CAWNGAPGQGATRELFF. DNA of the CDR3: TGTGCCTGGAACGGAGCACCGGGACAGGGGGCTACCCGGGAGCTGTTTTTT.

The V and J genes are TRBV5-8 and TRBJ1-5; TRBD1 aligns across 7 bases. Germline V gene data show CDR1 as SGHTS and CDR2 as YDEGEE. With 0 bases clipped from V and 3 bases from J, the junction kept 6 bases outside the gene matches. There are 16 residues in the CDR3. The CDR3 sequence is CASSLGWTGDNQPQHF. The CDR3 DNA follows: TGTGCCAGCAGCTTGGGCTGGACAGGAGACAATCAGCCCCAGCATTTT.

CDR3 sequence (DNA): TGCGCCAGCAGCTTGGCTCGGGGGGGAAACACCATATATTTT. Translation gives CASSLARGGNTIYF. This chain joins TRBV5-1 and TRBJ1-3, with TRBD1 as a possible D gene (5 bases). The CDR3 extends over 14 amino acids. The germline gives CDR1 SGHRS, CDR2 YFSETQ. With 0 bases removed from V and 4 bases from J, the gap between germline ends came to 8 bases. Drawing the rest from reference TRBV5-1 and TRBJ1-3, the complete variable domain is KAGVTQTPRYLIKTRGQQVTLSCSPISGHRSVSWYQQTPGQGLQFLFEYFSETQRNKGNFPGRFSGRQFSNSRSEMNVSTLELGDSALYLCASSLARGGNTIYFGEGSWLTVV.

V gene TRBV2 combines with J gene TRBJ1-2; tentative D call: TRBD1 (6 bases). The V end was cut by 6 bases, the J end by 2 bases, with 10 bases between. The CDR3 covers 13 residues. The germline V gene encodes CDR1 SNHLY and CDR2 FYNNEI. The CDR3 loop is CASRGDMNYGYTF. DNA of the CDR3: TGTGCCAGCAGGGGGGACATGAACTATGGCTACACCTTC. The full variable domain, rest sourced from reference TRBV2 and TRBJ1-2, is EPEVTQTPSHQVTQMGQEVILRCVPISNHLYFYWYRQILGQKVEFLVSFYNNEISEKSEIFDDQFSVERPDGSNFTLKIRSTKLEDSAMYFCASRGDMNYGYTFGSGTRLTVV.

This chain links TRBV28 with TRBJ1-2, with D perhaps TRBD1 (5 bases). Germline V lookup: CDR1 MDHEN, CDR2 SYDVKM. CDR3 length: 12 amino acids. V was trimmed by 5 bases and J by 3 bases, leaving 7 bases between them. CDR3 coding DNA: TGTGCCAGCAGTACGACAGACTATGGCTACACCTTC. Translating gives CASSTTDYGYTF.

The V call is TRBV28, the J call TRBJ2-7; 7 nucleotides agree with TRBD1. This CDR3 comprises 16 residues. Germline CDR1 MDHEN, CDR2 SYDVKM. Germline trimming cut 6 bases from V and 3 bases from J; bases unmatched to any gene: 14. The CDR3 protein is CASRIGGVRGSYEQYF. The CDR3 DNA follows: TGTGCCAGCAGAATAGGGGGCGTACGTGGGAGCTACGAGCAGTACTTC.

This chain connects TRBV19 to TRBJ2-7, with TRBD1 matching 9 bases. Germline V gene sequence: CDR1 LNHDA, CDR2 SQIVND (reference sequence). The CDR3 loop spans 15 amino acids. V was pared by 4 bases and J by 2 bases, with 6 bases of the junction left unmatched. The CDR3 coding sequence is TGTGCCAGTAGTAACGGACAGGGGAAAACCTACGAGCAGTACTTC. Residues: CASSNGQGKTYEQYF.

The chain recombines TRBV12-3 or TRBV12-4 with TRBJ2-7; maybe TRBD2 (5 bases). V was cut by 6 bases and J by 0 bases, with 9 bases left in between. CDR3 length equals 13 residues. This CDR3 is CASSPAGSYEQYF. DNA for the CDR3: TGTGCCAGCAGCCCGGCGGGCTCCTACGAGCAGTACTTC.

J is TRBJ2-7 and V is TRBV4-2, with unresolved D. The CDR3 covers 14 residues. Trimming stripped 0 bases from V and 6 bases from J, with 12 bases between. Per germline, CDR1 LGHNA and CDR2 YNFKEQ. The DNA of the CDR3 is TGTGCCAGCAGCCAAGATTCCTGGAGAGGCGAGCAGTACTTC. This codes for CASSQDSWRGEQYF.

A single count supports this clone. The chain recombines TRBV5-1 with TRBJ2-5; 8 bases are a match to TRBD2. Unmatched junction bases numbered 9, after V lost 3 bases and J lost 5 bases. The CDR3 has 15 residues. CDR1 is SGHRS and CDR2 is YFSETQ in the germline V gene. For the CDR3, the DNA is TGCGCCAGCAGCTCTAAGCGGGGGAGCAGGGAGACCCAGTACTTC. Translating gives CASSSKRGSRETQYF.

J is TRBJ2-1 and V is TRBV7-9; TRBD2 is a possible D gene (5 bases). This CDR3 has 16 residues. Germline V gives CDR1 SEHNR, CDR2 FQNEAQ (reference sequence). V dropped 1 base and J dropped 8 bases, with 18 bases sitting between them. CDR3 bases: TGTGCCAGCAGCTTAGGATCCAGCGGCCCCTTGGATGAGCAGTTCTTC. Translated, it gives CASSLGSSGPLDEQFF. The full variable domain, with the rest looked up from reference TRBV7-9 and TRBJ2-1, is DTGVSQNPRHKITKRGQNVTFRCDPISEHNRLYWYRQTLGQGPEFLTYFQNEAQLEKSRLLSDRFSAERPKGSFSTLEIQRTEQGDSAMYLCASSLGSSGPLDEQFFGPGTRLTVL.

V usage is TRBV5-1 and J usage is TRBJ2-7; D may be TRBD1 (6 bases). Per the germline V gene, CDR1 is SGHRS and CDR2 is YFSETQ. The CDR3 runs to 15 residues. The germline V and J ends were trimmed by 0 bases and 1 base, with 11 bases remaining between them. CDR3 protein: CASSLEAGASYEQYF. The CDR3 nucleotides read TGCGCCAGCAGCTTGGAGGCAGGGGCTTCCTACGAGCAGTACTTC.

The V and J genes are TRBV4-3 and TRBJ2-3; D ambiguous. Germline loops: CDR1 LGHNA, CDR2 YSLEER. The CDR3 length is 15 residues. The V end was cut by 0 bases, the J end by 3 bases, with 10 bases between. The CDR3, as DNA: TGCGCCAGCAGCCAAGAAGAAGCGCGAACAGATACGCAGTATTTT. Its protein product is CASSQEEARTDTQYF.

V usage is TRBV29-1 and J usage is TRBJ2-2; 8 nucleotides line up with TRBD2. Trimming at V came to 7 bases and at J to 7 bases, leaving 5 bases not matched to a gene. The CDR3 runs 12 residues. Germline assignment: CDR1 SQVTM and CDR2 ANQGSEA. CDR3 region: CSAHRGGGELFF. CDR3 in DNA: TGCAGCGCCCACCGGGGGGGCGGGGAGCTGTTTTTT.

The chain links TRBV18 to TRBJ1-1; possible D gene TRBD1, 6 bases. Germline values: CDR1 KGHSH, CDR2 LQKENI. The CDR3 totals 15 residues. V gave up 1 base and J gave up 8 bases, with 17 bases separating them. CDR3 DNA sequence: TGTGCCAGCTCACCACAAGAGGCCAGGGGCTACGAAGCTTTCTTT. As protein: CASSPQEARGYEAFF.

The chain joins TRBV19 to TRBJ1-2; D perhaps matches TRBD1 (5 bases). The CDR3 has 13 residues. V lost 8 bases and J lost 4, with 14 bases in between. Germline lookup yields CDR1 LNHDA and CDR2 SQIVND (reference sequence). The CDR3 DNA sequence: TGTGCCAGTTCAGGGAAGGGCGGCTATGGCTACACCTTC. Residues: CASSGKGGYGYTF.

This chain uses TRBV19 with TRBJ2-2; 9 nucleotides match TRBD2. The CDR3 has 15 residues. V lost 7 bases to trimming and J lost 4 bases; unmatched junction nucleotides: 7. The germline gives CDR1 LNHDA, CDR2 SQIVND (reference sequence). CDR3 sequence (DNA): TGTGCCAGTACAGCGGGGGGCCGCAGCACCGGGGAGCTGTTTTTT. This encodes CASTAGGRSTGELFF.

This clone was recorded a few times. The chain links TRBV7-2 to TRBJ1-1, with 7 bases matching TRBD1. V was clipped by 0 bases and J by 1 base; unmatched bases: 8. This CDR3 spans 17 amino acids. Germline CDR1 and CDR2: SGHTA and FQGNSA. The chain's CDR3 is CASSLAQTGQSNTEAFF. CDR3 bases: TGTGCCAGCAGCTTAGCACAAACGGGACAGTCGAACACTGAAGCTTTCTTT.

The chain recombines TRBV6-6 with TRBJ2-5; TRBD2 matches 8 bases. Germline V gene data show CDR1 as MNHNY and CDR2 as SVGAGI (reference sequence). The CDR3 extends over 15 amino acids. V was clipped by 0 bases and J by 5 bases; unmatched bases: 5. This chain's CDR3 is CASSYSGGGSETQYF. CDR3 DNA sequence: TGTGCCAGCAGTTACTCTGGCGGGGGGAGTGAGACCCAGTACTTC.